These 10 T cell receptor beta chains were all obtained from the same sample, sequenced in a study of blood T cells in healthy people across ages. PCR was performed a second time for about 7 to 11 cycles using a sample-barcoded 5' primer and a J-beta primer mix. A single record per CDR3 protein comes from TCRdb applying MiXCR to the 5' RACE reads. Of 1.5 million to 2 million distinct CDR3 sequences in the sample, over 25% were seen once. Sequenced input: blood. The receptor source for this set is a woman in her 30s in good health.

The chain combines TRBV30 with TRBJ2-1, with D perhaps TRBD2 (6 bases). V lost 2 bases, J lost 4 bases, and 21 bases lay in between. This CDR3 comprises 17 residues. The germline CDR1 and CDR2 sequences are GTSNPN and SVGIG (reference sequence). This CDR3 is CAWSLGGKGRRYNEQFF. In DNA, the CDR3 is TGTGCCTGGAGTCTGGGCGGGAAGGGGAGACGGTACAATGAGCAGTTCTTC. Based on the CDR3 plus reference TRBV30 and TRBJ2-1, the full variable domain is SQTIHQWPATLVQPVGSPLSLECTVEGTSNPNLYWYRQAAGRGLQLLFYSVGIGQISSEVPQNLSASRPQDRQFILSSKKLLLSDSGFYLCAWSLGGKGRRYNEQFFGPGTRLTVL.

In its sample, this clonotype was seen many times. The gene calls are TRBV9 and TRBJ2-7, with unresolved D. The CDR3 totals 15 residues. V dropped 4 bases and J dropped 7 bases, with 21 bases sitting between them. The germline V gene has CDR1 SGDLS and CDR2 YYNGEE. CDR3 nucleotide sequence: TGTGCCAGCAGCACTGGCCCCACCTTCGATGAGGAGCAGTACTTC. Its protein is CASSTGPTFDEEQYF.

This clonotype was counted a few times. The chain combines TRBV9 with TRBJ2-3, with TRBD2 identical over 8 bases. Trimming at V came to 7 bases and at J to 4 bases, leaving 5 bases not matched to a gene. CDR1 and CDR2 from the germline V gene are SGDLS and YYNGEE. CDR3 length: 13 residues. CDR3: CASSRGEADTQYF. CDR3 nucleotide sequence: TGTGCCAGCTCGCGGGGGGAGGCAGATACGCAGTATTTT.

This clonotype appeared many times. This chain uses TRBV7-2 with TRBJ2-7, with D possibly being TRBD2 (6 bases). The germline CDR1 and CDR2 sequences are SGHTA and FQGNSA. The CDR3 sequence is 13 residues long. Trimming removed 7 bases from V and 5 bases from J, with 15 bases in between. DNA of the CDR3: TGTGCCAGCACCCCGCCTAGCGTAAACGAGCAGTACTTC. This codes for CASTPPSVNEQYF.

A single count supports this clonotype. J is TRBJ2-1 and V is TRBV14, with 8 bases aligning to TRBD1. CDR1 is SGHDN, CDR2 FVKESK, per germline. The CDR3 is 17 residues long. Trimming cost V 1 base and J 7 bases; bases outside gene matches: 12. The CDR3 region is CASSQVKQGAFSNEQFF. In nucleotides, the CDR3 is TGTGCCAGCAGCCAAGTAAAGCAGGGGGCTTTTTCGAATGAGCAGTTCTTC.

This clonotype was detected ten times or more. The chain recombines TRBV6-2 or TRBV6-3 with TRBJ2-7; D might be TRBD1 (5 bases). Germline V gene sequence: CDR1 MNHEY, CDR2 SVGEGT. Trimming took 7 bases from V and 3 from J, leaving 10 bases between them. There are 12 residues in the CDR3. The CDR3: CASTNRIYEQYF. The CDR3, as DNA: TGTGCCAGCACGAACAGGATCTACGAGCAGTACTTC.

The sample holds many counts of this clonotype. This rearrangement joins TRBV6-6 to TRBJ1-1; 7 bases align to TRBD1. CDR1 is MNHNY, CDR2 SVGAGI, per germline (reference sequence). CDR3 length equals 16 residues. The junction had 10 bases not matched to a gene; V was cut back by 3 bases and J by 3 bases. DNA for the CDR3: TGTGCCAGCAGTTATTTTAAGACAGGGTATGACACTGAAGCTTTCTTT. Its translation: CASSYFKTGYDTEAFF.

The CDR3 DNA reads TGCGCCAGTGCTTGGGACACCGGGGAGCTGTTTTTT. It yields the protein CASAWDTGELFF. The chain uses TRBV5-1 and TRBJ2-2, with D hard to call. CDR1 is SGHRS, CDR2 YFSETQ, per germline. The V gene lost 8 bases and the J gene lost 3 bases, with 8 bases spanning the gap. This CDR3 region has 12 residues.

Note on this clonotype: Sequence at one end of the junction differs from germline and may be a read error. The chain employs TRBV6-5 and TRBJ2-7, with D perhaps given as TRBD1 or TRBD2 (5 bases each). Germline CDR1 MNHEY, CDR2 SVGAGI. The CDR3 covers 14 residues. The CDR3, as DNA: TGTGTCAGCAGTTACCTGGGGACGACCTACGAGCAGTACTTC. Protein product: CVSSYLGTTYEQYF.

Many counts were recorded for this clonotype. The gene calls are TRBV20-1 and TRBJ1-2, with D tentatively TRBD1 (5 bases). The germline V and J ends were trimmed by 2 bases and 8 bases, with 21 bases remaining between them. CDR3 length: 15 amino acids. Germline CDR1 is DFQATT and CDR2 is SNEGSKA (reference sequence). As DNA, the CDR3 is TGCAGTGCTAGATTTAACCGGGACGGCCTATGGGGCTACACCTTC. This codes for CSARFNRDGLWGYTF.